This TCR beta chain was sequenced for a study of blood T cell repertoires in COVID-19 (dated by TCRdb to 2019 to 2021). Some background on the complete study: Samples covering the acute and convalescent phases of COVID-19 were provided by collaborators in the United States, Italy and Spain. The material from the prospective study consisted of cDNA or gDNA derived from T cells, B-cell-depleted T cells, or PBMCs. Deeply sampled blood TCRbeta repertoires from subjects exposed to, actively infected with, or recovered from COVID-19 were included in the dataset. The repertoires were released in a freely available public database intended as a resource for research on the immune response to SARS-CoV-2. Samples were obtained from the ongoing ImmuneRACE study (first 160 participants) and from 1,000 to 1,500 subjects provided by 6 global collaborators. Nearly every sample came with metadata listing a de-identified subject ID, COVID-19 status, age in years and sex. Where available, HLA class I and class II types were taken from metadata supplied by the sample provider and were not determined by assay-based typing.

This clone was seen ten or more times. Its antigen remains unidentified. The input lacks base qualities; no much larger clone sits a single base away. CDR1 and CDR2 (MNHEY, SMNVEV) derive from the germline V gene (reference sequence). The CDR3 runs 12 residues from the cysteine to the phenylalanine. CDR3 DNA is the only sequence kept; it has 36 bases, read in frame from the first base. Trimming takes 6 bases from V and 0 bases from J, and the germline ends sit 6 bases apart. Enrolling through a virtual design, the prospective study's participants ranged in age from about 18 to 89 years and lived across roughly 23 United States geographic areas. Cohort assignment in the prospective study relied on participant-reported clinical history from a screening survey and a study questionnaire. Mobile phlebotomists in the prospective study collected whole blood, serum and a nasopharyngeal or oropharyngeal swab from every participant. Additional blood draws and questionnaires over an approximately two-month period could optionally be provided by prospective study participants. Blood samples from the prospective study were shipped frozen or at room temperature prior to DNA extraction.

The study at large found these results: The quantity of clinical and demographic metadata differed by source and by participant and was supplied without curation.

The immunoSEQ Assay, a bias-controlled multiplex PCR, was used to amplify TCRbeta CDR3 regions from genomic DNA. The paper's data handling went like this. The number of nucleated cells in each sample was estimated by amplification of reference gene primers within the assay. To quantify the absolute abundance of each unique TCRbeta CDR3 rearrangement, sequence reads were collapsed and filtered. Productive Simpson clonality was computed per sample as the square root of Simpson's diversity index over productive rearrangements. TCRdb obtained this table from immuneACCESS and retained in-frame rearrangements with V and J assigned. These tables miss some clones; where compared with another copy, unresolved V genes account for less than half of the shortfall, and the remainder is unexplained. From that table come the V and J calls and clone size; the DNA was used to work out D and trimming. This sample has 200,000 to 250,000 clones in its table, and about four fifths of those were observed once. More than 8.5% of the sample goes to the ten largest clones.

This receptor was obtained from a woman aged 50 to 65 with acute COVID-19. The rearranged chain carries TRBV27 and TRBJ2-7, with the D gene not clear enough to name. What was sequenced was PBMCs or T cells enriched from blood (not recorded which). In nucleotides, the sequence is TGTGCCAGCAGACAACACTCCTACGAGCAGTACTTC. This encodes CASRQHSYEQYF.